This TCR beta chain was obtained from a study of blood T cell repertoires in COVID-19. On the study more broadly: Material from acute and convalescent COVID-19 was sourced from the United States, Italy and Spain. Sample material is recorded as cDNA or gDNA derived from T cells, B-cell-depleted T cells, or PBMCs.

CDR3 length equals 14 residues. V was shortened by 2 bases and J by 5 bases, with 13 bases between the two germline ends. Per germline, CDR1 LNHNV and CDR2 YYDKDF (reference sequence). In the authors' workflow: Amplification of reference gene primers was used by the study to estimate nucleated cell counts. Profiling relied on immunoSEQ multiplex PCR, and the TCRdb table lists in-frame clones only, not all of them. That table supplies the V and J calls and clone size; D and trimming were determined from the DNA. The table records fewer than 100,000 clones, more than 75% of them present only once. The sample comprised peripheral blood. The source of this sequence is a woman aged 80 or over with acute or convalescent COVID-19. This chain uses TRBV15 with TRBJ2-7; possibly TRBD2 for D (5 bases). CDR3 residues: CATSRPGLKDEQYF. The CDR3 nucleotides read TGTGCCACCAGCAGACCTGGACTTAAGGACGAGCAGTACTTC.